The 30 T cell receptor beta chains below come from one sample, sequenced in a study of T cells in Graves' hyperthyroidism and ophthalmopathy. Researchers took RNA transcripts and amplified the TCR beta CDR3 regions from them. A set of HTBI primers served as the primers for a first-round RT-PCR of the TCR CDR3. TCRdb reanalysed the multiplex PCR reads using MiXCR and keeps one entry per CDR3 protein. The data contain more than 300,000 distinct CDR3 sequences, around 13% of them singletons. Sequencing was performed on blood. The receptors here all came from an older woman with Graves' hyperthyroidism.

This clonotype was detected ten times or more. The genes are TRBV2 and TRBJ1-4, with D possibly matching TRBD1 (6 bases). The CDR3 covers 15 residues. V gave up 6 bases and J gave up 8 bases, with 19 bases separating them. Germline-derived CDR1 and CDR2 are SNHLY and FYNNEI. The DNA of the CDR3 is TGTGCCAGCAGACCAAACAGGGTTGGAGGGGAAAAACTGTTTTTT. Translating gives CASRPNRVGGEKLFF.

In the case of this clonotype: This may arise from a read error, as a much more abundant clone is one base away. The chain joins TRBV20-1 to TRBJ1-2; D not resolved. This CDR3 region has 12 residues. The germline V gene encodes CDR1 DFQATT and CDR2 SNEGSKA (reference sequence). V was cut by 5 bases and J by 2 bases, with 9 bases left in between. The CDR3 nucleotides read TGCAGTGCTTGCCACGAGAACTATGGCTACACCTTC. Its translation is CSACHENYGYTF.

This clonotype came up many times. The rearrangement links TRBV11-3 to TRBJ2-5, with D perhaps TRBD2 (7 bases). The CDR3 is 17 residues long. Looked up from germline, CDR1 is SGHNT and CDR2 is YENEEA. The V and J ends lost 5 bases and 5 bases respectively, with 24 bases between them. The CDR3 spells CASSPRGLGAGVETQYF. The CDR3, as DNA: TGTGCCAGCAGCCCTCGCGGTTTGGGGGCGGGGGTCGAGACCCAGTACTTC.

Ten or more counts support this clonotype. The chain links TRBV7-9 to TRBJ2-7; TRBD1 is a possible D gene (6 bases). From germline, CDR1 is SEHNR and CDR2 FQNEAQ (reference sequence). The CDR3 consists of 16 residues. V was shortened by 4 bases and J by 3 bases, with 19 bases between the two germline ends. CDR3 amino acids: CASSYHRVYRSYEQYF. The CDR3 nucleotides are TGTGCCAGCAGCTACCACAGGGTATACAGGAGCTACGAGCAGTACTTC.

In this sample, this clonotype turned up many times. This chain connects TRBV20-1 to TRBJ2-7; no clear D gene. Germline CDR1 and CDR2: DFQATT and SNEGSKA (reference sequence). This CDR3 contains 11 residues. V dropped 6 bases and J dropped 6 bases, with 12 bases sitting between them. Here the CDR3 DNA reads TGCAGTGCCCCGTTTTTTGGCGAGCAGTACTTC. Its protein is CSAPFFGEQYF.

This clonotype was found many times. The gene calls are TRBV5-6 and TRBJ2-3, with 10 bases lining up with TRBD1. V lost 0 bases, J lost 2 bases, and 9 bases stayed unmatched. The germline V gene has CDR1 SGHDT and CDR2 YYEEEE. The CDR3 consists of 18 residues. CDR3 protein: CASSLALSGTGDTDTQYF. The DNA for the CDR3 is TGTGCCAGCAGCTTGGCTTTAAGCGGGACAGGGGACACAGATACGCAGTATTTT.

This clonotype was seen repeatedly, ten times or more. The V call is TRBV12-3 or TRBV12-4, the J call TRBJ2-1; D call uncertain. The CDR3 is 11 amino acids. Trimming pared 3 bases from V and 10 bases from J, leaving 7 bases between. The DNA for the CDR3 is TGTGCCAGCAGTTTGAAAGGCGAGCAGTTCTTC. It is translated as CASSLKGEQFF.

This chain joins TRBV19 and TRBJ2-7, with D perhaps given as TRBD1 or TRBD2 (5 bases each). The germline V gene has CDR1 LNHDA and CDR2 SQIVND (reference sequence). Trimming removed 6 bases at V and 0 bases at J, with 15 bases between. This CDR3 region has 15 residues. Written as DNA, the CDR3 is TGTGCCAGTAGGGGGTCCAGGGACGGCTCCTACGAGCAGTACTTC. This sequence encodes CASRGSRDGSYEQYF. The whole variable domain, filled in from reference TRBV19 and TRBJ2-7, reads DGGITQSPKYLFRKEGQNVTLSCEQNLNHDAMYWYRQDPGQGLRLIYYSQIVNDFQKGDIAEGYSVSREKKESFPLTVTSAQKNPTAFYLCASRGSRDGSYEQYFGPGTRLTVT.

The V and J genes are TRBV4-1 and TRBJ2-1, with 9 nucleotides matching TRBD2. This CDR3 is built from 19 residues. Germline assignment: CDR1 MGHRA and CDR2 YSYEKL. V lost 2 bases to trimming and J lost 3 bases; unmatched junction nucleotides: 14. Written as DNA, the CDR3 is TGCGCCAGCAGCCAAAAAAGCGCTCCGGGACTAGCTTTCTACAATGAGCAGTTCTTC. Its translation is CASSQKSAPGLAFYNEQFF.

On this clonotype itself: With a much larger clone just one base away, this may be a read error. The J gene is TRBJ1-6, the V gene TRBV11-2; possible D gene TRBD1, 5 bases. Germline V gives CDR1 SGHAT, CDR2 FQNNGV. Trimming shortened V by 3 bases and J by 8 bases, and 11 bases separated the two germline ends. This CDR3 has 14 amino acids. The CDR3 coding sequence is TGTGCCAGCAGCTTTATAGTCAGGGATTCACCCCTCCACTTT. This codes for CASSFIVRDSPLHF.

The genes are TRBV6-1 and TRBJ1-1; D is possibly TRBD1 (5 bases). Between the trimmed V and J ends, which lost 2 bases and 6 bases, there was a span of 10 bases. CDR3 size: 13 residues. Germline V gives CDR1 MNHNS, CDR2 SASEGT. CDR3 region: CASSEQGYAEAFF. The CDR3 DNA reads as TGTGCCAGCAGTGAACAGGGATACGCTGAAGCTTTCTTT.

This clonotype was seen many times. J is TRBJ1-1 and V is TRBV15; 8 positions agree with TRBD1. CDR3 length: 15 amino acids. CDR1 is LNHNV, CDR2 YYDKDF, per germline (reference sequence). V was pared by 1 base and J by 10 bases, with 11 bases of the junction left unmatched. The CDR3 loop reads CATSRGDRPTVGAFF. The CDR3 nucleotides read TGTGCCACCAGCAGAGGGGACAGGCCCACCGTCGGAGCTTTCTTT.

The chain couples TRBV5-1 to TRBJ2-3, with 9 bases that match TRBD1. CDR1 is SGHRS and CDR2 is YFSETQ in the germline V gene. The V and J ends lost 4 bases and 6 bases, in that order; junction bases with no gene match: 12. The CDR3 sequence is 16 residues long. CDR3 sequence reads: CASSPLPGQGGDTQYF. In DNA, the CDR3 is TGCGCCAGCAGCCCGCTTCCGGGACAGGGAGGGGATACGCAGTATTTT.

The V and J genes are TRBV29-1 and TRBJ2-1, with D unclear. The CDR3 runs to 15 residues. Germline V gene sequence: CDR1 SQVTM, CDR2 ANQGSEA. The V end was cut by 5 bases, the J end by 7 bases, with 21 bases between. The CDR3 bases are TGCAGCGTTTATGCAGGTAGGCGCGTCGGGAATGAGCAGTTCTTC. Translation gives CSVYAGRRVGNEQFF.

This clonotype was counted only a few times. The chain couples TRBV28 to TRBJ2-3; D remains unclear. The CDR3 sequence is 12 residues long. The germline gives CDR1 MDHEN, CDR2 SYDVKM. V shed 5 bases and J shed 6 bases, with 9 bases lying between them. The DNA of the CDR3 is TGTGCCAGCAGTGGTCCATATGATACGCAGTATTTT. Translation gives CASSGPYDTQYF.

The CDR3 here is CATSREPSASYNEQFF. The CDR3 DNA follows: TGTGCCACCAGCAGAGAGCCCAGCGCAAGCTACAATGAGCAGTTCTTC. The chain links TRBV15 to TRBJ2-1; D unclear. Trimming took off 0 bases at V and 3 bases at J, with 12 bases between the two ends. The CDR3 runs 16 residues. Germline V lookup: CDR1 LNHNV, CDR2 YYDKDF (reference sequence).

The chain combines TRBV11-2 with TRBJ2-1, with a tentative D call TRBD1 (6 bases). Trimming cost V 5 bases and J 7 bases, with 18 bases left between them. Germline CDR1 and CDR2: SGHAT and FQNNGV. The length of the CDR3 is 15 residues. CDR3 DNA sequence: TGTGCCAGCAGCCTCCGGGACACCCTTCTGAATGAGCAGTTCTTC. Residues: CASSLRDTLLNEQFF.

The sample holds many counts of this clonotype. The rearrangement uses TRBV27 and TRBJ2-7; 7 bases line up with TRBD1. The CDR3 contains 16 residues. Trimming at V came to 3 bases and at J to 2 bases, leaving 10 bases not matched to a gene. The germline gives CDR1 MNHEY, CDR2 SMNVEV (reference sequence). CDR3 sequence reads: CASSFTRDSIAYEQYF. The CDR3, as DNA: TGTGCCAGCAGTTTTACCCGGGACAGTATTGCCTACGAGCAGTACTTC.

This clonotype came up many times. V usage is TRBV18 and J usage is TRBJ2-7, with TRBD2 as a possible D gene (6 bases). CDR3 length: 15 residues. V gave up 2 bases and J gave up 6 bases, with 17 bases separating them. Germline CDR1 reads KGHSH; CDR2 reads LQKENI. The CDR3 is CASSPFDFQGGEQYF. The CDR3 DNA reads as TGTGCCAGCTCACCATTCGACTTCCAGGGAGGCGAGCAGTACTTC. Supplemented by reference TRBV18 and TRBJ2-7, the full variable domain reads NAGVMQNPRHLVRRRGQEARLRCSPMKGHSHVYWYRQLPEEGLKFMVYLQKENIIDESGMPKERFSAEFPKEGPSILRIQQVVRGDSAAYFCASSPFDFQGGEQYFGPGTRLTVT.

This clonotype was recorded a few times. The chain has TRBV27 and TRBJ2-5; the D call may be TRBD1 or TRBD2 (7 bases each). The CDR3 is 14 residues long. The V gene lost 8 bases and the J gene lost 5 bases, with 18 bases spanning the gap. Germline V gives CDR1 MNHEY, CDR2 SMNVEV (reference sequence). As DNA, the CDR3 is TGTGCCAGCCATCAGGGGGGGGGATGGGAGACCCAGTACTTC. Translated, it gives CASHQGGGWETQYF.

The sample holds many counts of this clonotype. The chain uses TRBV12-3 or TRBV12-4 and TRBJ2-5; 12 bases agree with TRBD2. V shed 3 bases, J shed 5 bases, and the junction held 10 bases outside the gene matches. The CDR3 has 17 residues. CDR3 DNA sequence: TGTGCCAGCAGTTTGAGGCTAGCGGGAGGGTTTGTGGAGACCCAGTACTTC. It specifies CASSLRLAGGFVETQYF.

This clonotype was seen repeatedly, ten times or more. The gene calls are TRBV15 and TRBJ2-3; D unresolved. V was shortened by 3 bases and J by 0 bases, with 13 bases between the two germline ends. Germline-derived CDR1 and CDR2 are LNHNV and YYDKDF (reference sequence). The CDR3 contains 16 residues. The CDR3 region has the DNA TGTGCCACCAGCAGCGGCCGGACGTCTAGCACAGATACGCAGTATTTT. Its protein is CATSSGRTSSTDTQYF.

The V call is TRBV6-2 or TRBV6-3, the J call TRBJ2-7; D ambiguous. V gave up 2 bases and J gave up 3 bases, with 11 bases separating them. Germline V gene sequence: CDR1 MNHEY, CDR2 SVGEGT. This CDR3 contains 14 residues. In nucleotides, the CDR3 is TGTGCCAGCAGTTACGGAGAGAAGGGCTACGAGCAGTACTTC. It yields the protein CASSYGEKGYEQYF.

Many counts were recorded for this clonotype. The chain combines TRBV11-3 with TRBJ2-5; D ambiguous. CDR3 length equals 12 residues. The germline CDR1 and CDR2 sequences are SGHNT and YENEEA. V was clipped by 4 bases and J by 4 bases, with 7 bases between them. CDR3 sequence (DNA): TGTGCCAGCAGCTCCCCCGGAGAGACCCAGTACTTC. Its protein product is CASSSPGETQYF.

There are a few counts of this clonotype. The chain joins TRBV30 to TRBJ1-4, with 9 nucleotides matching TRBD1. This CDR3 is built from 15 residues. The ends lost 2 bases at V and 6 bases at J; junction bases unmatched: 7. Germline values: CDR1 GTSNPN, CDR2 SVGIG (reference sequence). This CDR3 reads CAWSSLQGAYEKLFF. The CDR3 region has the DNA TGTGCCTGGAGTTCATTACAGGGGGCTTATGAAAAACTGTTTTTT.

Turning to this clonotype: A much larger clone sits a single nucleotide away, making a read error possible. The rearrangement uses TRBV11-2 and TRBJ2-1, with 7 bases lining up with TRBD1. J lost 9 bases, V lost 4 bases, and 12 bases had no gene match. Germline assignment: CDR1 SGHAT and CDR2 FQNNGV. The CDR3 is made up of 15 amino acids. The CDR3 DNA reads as TGTGCCAGCAGCTCAGGGGGACATAGAACAAGTGAGCAGTTCTTC. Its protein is CASSSGGHRTSEQFF.

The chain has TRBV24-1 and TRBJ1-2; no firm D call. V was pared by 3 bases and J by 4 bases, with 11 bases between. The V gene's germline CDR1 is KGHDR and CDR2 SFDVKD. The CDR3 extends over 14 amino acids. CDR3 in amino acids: CATSDRSWGYGYTF. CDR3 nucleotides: TGTGCCACCAGTGATCGGAGCTGGGGCTATGGCTACACCTTC.

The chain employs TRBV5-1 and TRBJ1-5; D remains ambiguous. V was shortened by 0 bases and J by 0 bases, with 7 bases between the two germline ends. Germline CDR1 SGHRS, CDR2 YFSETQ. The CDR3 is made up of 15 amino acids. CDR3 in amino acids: CASSLGVGSNQPQHF. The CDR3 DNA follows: TGCGCCAGCAGCTTGGGGGTCGGTAGCAATCAGCCCCAGCATTTT.

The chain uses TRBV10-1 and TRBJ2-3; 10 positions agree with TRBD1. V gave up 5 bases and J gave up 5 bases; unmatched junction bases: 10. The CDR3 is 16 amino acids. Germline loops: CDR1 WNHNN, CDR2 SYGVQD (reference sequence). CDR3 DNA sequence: TGCGCCAGCAGTATTACCGGGACAGGGGAAGGAGATACGCAGTATTTT. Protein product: CASSITGTGEGDTQYF.

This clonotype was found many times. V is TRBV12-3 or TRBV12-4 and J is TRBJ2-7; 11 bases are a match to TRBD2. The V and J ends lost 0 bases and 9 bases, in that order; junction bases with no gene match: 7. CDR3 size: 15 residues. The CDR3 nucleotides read TGTGCCAGCAGTTTAGCCGGGACTAGCGGCCCCTCGCAGTACTTC. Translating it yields CASSLAGTSGPSQYF.